Each of the 20 T cell receptor beta chains below was sequenced from the same sample in a study of regulatory and conventional T cells in RAG deficiency. The protocol was immunoSEQ multiplex PCR, while the TCRdb copy is restricted to in-frame clones and leaves out a portion. The repertoire holds 9,500 to 15,000 clones, with approximately 95% as singletons. Blood CD4+ CD25-high CD127-low regulatory T cells supplied the genomic DNA template. The same data also went into a second study, on regulatory T cells. That work states: The primer mix had 52 TRBV and 13 TRBJ primers.

Sample: CD127- CD25+ CD4+ Tregs sorted from blood. Receptor source: a human donor in good health.

V gene TRBV2 combines with J gene TRBJ2-7; 7 bases are shared with TRBD2. The CDR3 length is 16 residues. Trimming at V came to 7 bases and at J to 3 bases, leaving 15 bases not matched to a gene. Germline CDR1 reads SNHLY; CDR2 reads FYNNEI. CDR3 in amino acids: CASTNVGGGTFYEQYF. The CDR3 DNA reads TGTGCCAGCACCAACGTTGGGGGGGGGACCTTCTACGAGCAGTACTTC.

This chain connects TRBV9 to TRBJ1-3, with unresolved D. The CDR3 totals 16 residues. Germline values: CDR1 SGDLS, CDR2 YYNGEE. Between the trimmed V and J ends, which lost 4 bases and 4 bases, there was a span of 18 bases. CDR3 in amino acids: CASSPTLIESGNTIYF. The CDR3 region has the DNA TGTGCCAGCAGCCCAACTCTGATAGAATCCGGAAACACCATATATTTT.

V usage is TRBV6-6 and J usage is TRBJ2-7; 9 positions agree with TRBD1. The CDR3 is 15 residues long. V shed 8 bases and J 3 bases; nucleotides not matched to a gene: 11. Germline CDR1 is MNHNY and CDR2 is SVGAGI (reference sequence). The chain's CDR3 is CASGSTGGFFYEQYF. The DNA for the CDR3 is TGTGCCAGCGGCTCTACAGGGGGCTTTTTCTACGAGCAGTACTTC.

The chain recombines TRBV6-5 with TRBJ1-1; D may be TRBD1 (5 bases). Germline CDR1 is MNHEY and CDR2 is SVGAGI. The CDR3 is made up of 14 amino acids. Trimming stripped 0 bases from V and 5 bases from J, with 10 bases between. The chain's CDR3 is CASSYSRQTTEAFF. For the CDR3, the DNA is TGTGCCAGCAGTTACTCGAGACAGACTACTGAAGCTTTCTTT.

The gene calls are TRBV12-5 and TRBJ1-2; possible D gene TRBD1, 6 bases. The CDR3 consists of 12 residues. Germline V gives CDR1 LGHNT, CDR2 FRNRAP. Trimming left V 6 bases short and J 6 bases short, with 11 bases between. Written as DNA, the CDR3 is TGTGCTAGTGGCATCTACAGGGATGGCTACACCTTC. This codes for CASGIYRDGYTF.

The chain combines TRBV7-9 with TRBJ1-5; weak D call: TRBD1 (5 bases). CDR3 length equals 17 residues. Germline V gene sequence: CDR1 SEHNR, CDR2 FQNEAQ (reference sequence). Trimming cost V 1 base and J 0 bases, with 13 bases left between them. The CDR3 coding sequence is TGTGCCAGCAGCTTAGAGGTCGCCAGGGATAGCAATCAGCCCCAGCATTTT. Translation gives CASSLEVARDSNQPQHF.

The chain has TRBV5-1 and TRBJ2-1; tentative D call: TRBD1 (6 bases). The CDR3 consists of 13 residues. V lost 3 bases and J lost 5, with 9 bases in between. Germline values: CDR1 SGHRS, CDR2 YFSETQ. CDR3 coding DNA: TGCGCCAGCAGCTGGACAGACAACAATGAGCAGTTCTTC. Its translation is CASSWTDNNEQFF.

J is TRBJ2-4 and V is TRBV2, with D unclear. Germline V gene data show CDR1 as SNHLY and CDR2 as FYNNEI. The CDR3 spans 15 residues. V gave up 4 bases and J gave up 0 bases, with 10 bases separating them. CDR3: CASSGTRLAKNIQYF. In DNA, the CDR3 is TGTGCCAGCAGTGGTACCAGGCTAGCCAAAAACATTCAGTACTTC. The full variable domain, with the rest looked up from reference TRBV2 and TRBJ2-4, is EPEVTQTPSHQVTQMGQEVILRCVPISNHLYFYWYRQILGQKVEFLVSFYNNEISEKSEIFDDQFSVERPDGSNFTLKIRSTKLEDSAMYFCASSGTRLAKNIQYFGAGTRLSVL.

V usage is TRBV19 and J usage is TRBJ2-6; the match to TRBD1 covers 11 bases. V was pared by 5 bases and J by 3 bases, with 6 bases of the junction left unmatched. The CDR3 totals 17 residues. Germline CDR1 reads LNHDA; CDR2 reads SQIVND (reference sequence). The CDR3 nucleotides are TGTGCCAGTAGTGTCGGACAGGGGGCGCTTGGGGCCAACGTCCTGACTTTC. Its translation: CASSVGQGALGANVLTF.

The V and J genes are TRBV4-1 and TRBJ1-1; 9 bases are shared with TRBD1. Germline CDR1 reads MGHRA; CDR2 reads YSYEKL. V was clipped by 6 bases and J by 3 bases; unmatched bases: 8. The CDR3 spans 15 residues. The CDR3 sequence is CASRPNRQGDTEAFF. For the CDR3, the DNA is TGCGCCAGCAGACCTAATCGACAGGGGGACACTGAAGCTTTCTTT.

The chain uses TRBV27 and TRBJ2-3; 7 positions match TRBD2. The CDR3 is made up of 15 amino acids. CDR1 is MNHEY and CDR2 is SMNVEV in the germline V gene (reference sequence). V lost 2 bases to trimming and J lost 3 bases; unmatched junction nucleotides: 5. The CDR3 region is CASSLGGGWTDTQYF. CDR3 in DNA: TGTGCCAGCAGTTTAGGGGGGGGTTGGACAGATACGCAGTATTTT.

The chain employs TRBV10-3 and TRBJ2-7, with 8 bases aligning to TRBD1. The CDR3 is 13 residues long. J gave up 7 bases and V 3 bases, and 5 bases lay outside the gene matches. CDR1 is ENHRY and CDR2 is SYGVKD in the germline V gene. The CDR3 DNA is TGTGCCATCAGTGACGGACAGGGAGAAGAGCAGTACTTC. It specifies CAISDGQGEEQYF.

The chain employs TRBV5-5 and TRBJ1-2; 7 bases are shared with TRBD1. Germline-derived CDR1 and CDR2 are SGHKS and YYEKEE (reference sequence). The CDR3 loop spans 13 amino acids. V dropped 5 bases and J dropped 8; count of bases not matched to a gene: 9. DNA of the CDR3: TGTGCCAGCAGGCAGACAGGGAGGAACGGCTACACCTTC. It codes for CASRQTGRNGYTF.

V and J are TRBV15 and TRBJ2-7; no clear D gene. Trimming left V 5 bases short and J 6 bases short, with 17 bases between. CDR1 and CDR2 from the germline V gene are LNHNV and YYDKDF (reference sequence). The CDR3 runs to 14 residues. CDR3 DNA: TGTGCCACCAGCCCCCTAGACTGGTCCGGCGAGCAGTACTTC. Translated, it gives CATSPLDWSGEQYF.

The chain is built from TRBV5-1 and TRBJ2-3; perhaps TRBD2 as D (6 bases). Germline V gene data show CDR1 as SGHRS and CDR2 as YFSETQ. V dropped 5 bases and J dropped 9 bases, with 25 bases sitting between them. This CDR3 spans 16 amino acids. CDR3 sequence reads: CASSPRGQTSSRTQYF. For the CDR3, the DNA is TGCGCCAGCAGTCCAAGGGGCCAAACTAGCTCGCGGACGCAGTATTTT.

Only one count was recorded for this clone. V gene TRBV18 combines with J gene TRBJ2-3, with 11 bases aligning to TRBD2. The germline V gene encodes CDR1 KGHSH and CDR2 LQKENI. The J segment lost 0 bases and the V segment lost 4 bases, leaving 3 bases of the junction unmatched. The CDR3 sequence is 16 residues long. The CDR3 protein is CASSLTSGRSTDTQYF. The CDR3 nucleotides are TGTGCCAGCTCACTCACTAGCGGGAGAAGCACAGATACGCAGTATTTT.

Turning to this clone: A junction boundary mismatches the germline segment, possibly from a read error. This rearrangement joins TRBV29-1 to TRBJ2-5, with TRBD2 matching 7 bases. Germline CDR1 is SQVTM and CDR2 is ANQGSEA. This CDR3 comprises 11 residues. CDR3 bases: TGCAGCGTTGAAGATTGGGGGGGTCGGGACTTC. Residues: CSVEDWGGRDF.

This clone has just one count. The genes are TRBV5-1 and TRBJ2-2; 7 bases match TRBD2. The CDR3 length is 16 residues. Germline assignment: CDR1 SGHRS and CDR2 YFSETQ. V gave up 3 bases and J gave up 1 base; unmatched junction bases: 6. For the CDR3, the DNA is TGCGCCAGCAGCTCCTCCTTAGCGGGGAACACCGGGGAGCTGTTTTTT. As protein: CASSSSLAGNTGELFF.

The CDR3 nucleotides read TGTGCCAGCAGCTTAGACAGGGCGAACACTGAAGCTTTCTTT. As protein: CASSLDRANTEAFF. V gene TRBV11-2 combines with J gene TRBJ1-1; TRBD1 might be the D (5 bases). V was cut by 0 bases and J by 1 base, with 6 bases left in between. Per the germline V gene, CDR1 is SGHAT and CDR2 is FQNNGV. This CDR3 is built from 14 residues.

The chain is built from TRBV2 and TRBJ2-1; TRBD1 aligns across 10 bases. V trimming: 6 bases; J trimming: 4 bases; junction bases outside the gene matches: 12. Germline V gene data show CDR1 as SNHLY and CDR2 as FYNNEI. The CDR3 is 17 residues long. The CDR3 here is CASSLSGTGALYNEQFF. CDR3 DNA sequence: TGTGCCAGCAGCCTGTCCGGGACAGGGGCTTTGTACAATGAGCAGTTCTTC.